This T cell receptor (beta chain) stems from a study of T cell responses to AZD1222 COVID-19 vaccine. Study-level points and caveats: Nearly half of spike-specific TCRs reportedly go after variant regions that carry no mutations.

Trimming cost V 5 bases and J 7 bases, with 14 bases left between them. CDR3 length: 14 amino acids. From germline, CDR1 is MNHEY and CDR2 SMNVEV (reference sequence). With respect to this clone: Its antigen is still unknown.

Sequencing used immunoSEQ multiplex PCR; TCRdb keeps in-frame clones, though not all of them. The data contain about 120,000 clones, 85% to 90% of them seen just once; the ten biggest clones take up about 2.9%. This sample comprised peripheral blood, obtained 28 days after the second AZD1222 dose. The chain employs TRBV27 and TRBJ1-4; D is unresolved. The receptor was derived from an adult who received the AZD1222 COVID-19 vaccine. Here the CDR3 reads CASSPRVSGEKLFF. CDR3 DNA: TGTGCCAGCAGTCCTAGGGTTAGTGGTGAAAAACTGTTTTTT.